These 24 T cell receptor beta chains were all obtained from the same sample, sequenced in a study of blood T cell repertoires in COVID-19. Sequencing was performed with immunoSEQ multiplex PCR; in TCRdb, only in-frame clones are kept and a portion is missing. Of roughly 85,000 clones in the sample, around 74% are singletons; the top ten hold 9.5% to 10%. The sample consisted of peripheral blood. The receptors were sampled from a human donor in a cohort sampled during active COVID-19.

V and J are TRBV5-1 and TRBJ2-3; 11 bases match TRBD2. The V segment lost 0 bases and the J segment 0 bases; nucleotides outside the gene matches: 3. The CDR3 loop spans 17 amino acids. The germline V gene has CDR1 SGHRS and CDR2 YFSETQ. CDR3 sequence: CASSLGIAGGSTDTQYF. The CDR3 DNA is TGCGCCAGCAGCTTGGGGATAGCGGGGGGGAGCACAGATACGCAGTATTTT.

J is TRBJ1-3 and V is TRBV7-3; TRBD1 matches 11 bases. With V trimmed by 5 bases and J by 4 bases, 4 bases remained unmatched. Germline loops: CDR1 SGHTA, CDR2 FQGTGA. This CDR3 is built from 15 residues. DNA of the CDR3: TGTGCCAGCAGCCCGGACAGGGGGCACGGAAACACCATATATTTT. It codes for CASSPDRGHGNTIYF.

The chain carries TRBV4-1 and TRBJ2-7, with D maybe TRBD1 (5 bases). CDR1 and CDR2 from the germline V gene are MGHRA and YSYEKL. The CDR3 runs 13 residues. Trimming removed 4 bases from V and 1 base from J, with 8 bases in between. The CDR3 reads CASSRDRSYEQYF. CDR3 coding DNA: TGCGCCAGCAGCCGAGACAGATCCTACGAGCAGTACTTC.

The CDR3: CASSESPGLASRLFF. CDR3 nucleotide sequence: TGCGCCAGCAGTGAGTCACCGGGACTAGCGTCTCGACTGTTTTTT. The chain couples TRBV10-1 to TRBJ2-2; 10 positions agree with TRBD2. The junction had 9 bases not matched to a gene; V was cut back by 0 bases and J by 14 bases. Germline-derived CDR1 and CDR2 are WNHNN and SYGVQD (reference sequence). The CDR3 has 15 amino acids.

In its sample, this clone was seen once. The chain joins TRBV7-9 to TRBJ1-1, with TRBD1 matching 7 bases. The CDR3 has 14 amino acids. The germline V gene encodes CDR1 SEHNR and CDR2 FQNEAQ (reference sequence). The V gene end was trimmed by 2 bases and the J gene end by 5 bases; junction bases not matched to a gene: 5. The CDR3 loop is CASSLNSQGTEAFF. The CDR3 DNA sequence: TGTGCCAGCAGCTTAAATTCACAGGGGACTGAAGCTTTCTTT.

The rearrangement joins TRBV2 to TRBJ1-1; 7 nucleotides agree with TRBD1. Germline V gene sequence: CDR1 SNHLY, CDR2 FYNNEI. The V segment lost 7 bases and the J segment 5 bases; nucleotides outside the gene matches: 10. The length of the CDR3 is 14 residues. Written as DNA, the CDR3 is TGTGCCAGCATTTACGAACAGGGGCCAACTGAAGCTTTCTTT. Protein: CASIYEQGPTEAFF.

The J gene is TRBJ2-3, the V gene TRBV6-1; possible D gene TRBD1, 6 bases. V was pared by 1 base and J by 4 bases, with 9 bases between. The CDR3 covers 14 residues. Germline V gene data show CDR1 as MNHNS and CDR2 as SASEGT. The CDR3 loop is CASSEGGQPDTQYF. The CDR3 nucleotides are TGTGCCAGCAGTGAAGGGGGGCAGCCAGATACGCAGTATTTT.

This rearrangement joins TRBV7-2 to TRBJ2-7; maybe TRBD2 (6 bases). CDR1 is SGHTA, CDR2 FQGNSA, per germline. Trimming took 3 bases from V and 3 from J, leaving 15 bases between them. This CDR3 is 15 amino acids long. The CDR3 is CASSFSGSPFYEQYF. In DNA, the CDR3 is TGTGCCAGCAGCTTCAGCGGGTCGCCCTTCTACGAGCAGTACTTC. The full variable domain, with the rest looked up from reference TRBV7-2 and TRBJ2-7, is GAGVSQSPSNKVTEKGKDVELRCDPISGHTALYWYRQSLGQGLEFLIYFQGNSAPDKSGLPSDRFSAERTGGSVSTLTIQRTQQEDSAVYLCASSFSGSPFYEQYFGPGTRLTVT.

This chain joins TRBV6-5 and TRBJ2-7; 11 bases are a match to TRBD1. CDR3 length: 14 residues. The V gene end was trimmed by 7 bases and the J gene end by 3 bases; junction bases not matched to a gene: 5. CDR1 is MNHEY, CDR2 SVGAGI, per germline. Here the CDR3 reads CASIMGQGVYEQYF. CDR3 nucleotides: TGTGCCAGCATTATGGGACAGGGGGTCTACGAGCAGTACTTC.

The chain carries TRBV18 and TRBJ2-7; 15 positions match TRBD2. The CDR3 spans 13 residues. Germline values: CDR1 KGHSH, CDR2 LQKENI. V gave up 8 bases and J gave up 5 bases; unmatched junction bases: 1. CDR3: CASRTSGGDEQYF. In DNA, the CDR3 is TGTGCCAGCCGGACTAGCGGGGGGGACGAGCAGTACTTC.

The gene calls are TRBV10-3 and TRBJ1-1, with TRBD1 matching over 7 bases. The germline CDR1 and CDR2 sequences are ENHRY and SYGVKD. The CDR3 sequence is 12 residues long. V gave up 10 bases and J gave up 4 bases; unmatched junction bases: 6. The CDR3 bases are TGTGCCACCTCAGGGGGTGTCACTGAAGCTTTCTTT. Protein: CATSGGVTEAFF.

V is TRBV30 and J is TRBJ1-1; the match to TRBD1 covers 7 bases. J lost 4 bases, V lost 5 bases, and 13 bases had no gene match. Germline CDR1 GTSNPN, CDR2 SVGIG (reference sequence). The CDR3 runs to 15 residues. The CDR3 coding sequence is TGTGCCTGGTCCCATGGAGGGGGCTGGGGCACTGAAGCTTTCTTT. Translated: CAWSHGGGWGTEAFF.

The chain couples TRBV5-1 to TRBJ1-1; the D is unclear. Per germline, CDR1 SGHRS and CDR2 YFSETQ. CDR3 length: 13 residues. V was trimmed by 2 bases and J by 5 bases, leaving 10 bases between them. Written as DNA, the CDR3 is TGCGCCAGCAGCTTAGAAAGAGGGACTGAAGCTTTCTTT. Protein: CASSLERGTEAFF.

CDR3 bases: TGTGCCAGCAGTTTTAAGACAGGGCGTGAGCAGTACTTC. Its protein is CASSFKTGREQYF. The chain employs TRBV6-6 and TRBJ2-7, with 7 bases fitting TRBD1. The CDR3 is made up of 13 amino acids. With 4 bases clipped from V and 7 bases from J, the junction kept 7 bases outside the gene matches. CDR1 and CDR2 from the germline V gene are MNHNY and SVGAGI (reference sequence).

V usage is TRBV4-1 and J usage is TRBJ2-3, with D possibly TRBD2 on 5 matching bases. Germline V gives CDR1 MGHRA, CDR2 YSYEKL. The CDR3 contains 14 residues. Trimming cost V 6 bases and J 2 bases, with 12 bases left between them. CDR3 residues: CASRQMTTTDTQYF. The DNA for the CDR3 is TGCGCCAGCAGGCAAATGACTACCACAGATACGCAGTATTTT.

The chain carries TRBV5-4 and TRBJ1-4; possible D gene TRBD1, 6 bases. The V and J ends lost 4 bases and 0 bases respectively, with 10 bases between them. The germline V gene encodes CDR1 SGHNT and CDR2 YYREEE (reference sequence). The CDR3 is 15 residues long. The CDR3 protein is CASSADSATNEKLFF. The CDR3 DNA reads TGTGCCAGCAGCGCGGACAGCGCAACTAATGAAAAACTGTTTTTT.

This chain joins TRBV11-2 and TRBJ1-6; tentatively, D is TRBD1 (6 bases). With 4 bases removed from V and 1 base from J, the gap between germline ends came to 14 bases. The CDR3 spans 17 residues. Germline assignment: CDR1 SGHAT and CDR2 FQNNGV. In DNA, the CDR3 is TGTGCCAGCAGCTCCCGAGGGGGGGATTCCTATAATTCACCCCTCCACTTT. Translated, it gives CASSSRGGDSYNSPLHF.

The V gene is TRBV7-9, the J gene TRBJ2-7, with 8 bases fitting TRBD1. CDR1 and CDR2 (germline): SEHNR, FQNEAQ (reference sequence). J was trimmed by 2 bases and V by 5 bases; bases with no gene match: 8. There are 15 residues in the CDR3. CDR3 bases: TGTGCCAGCAGCCGAAAAGGGACAGGACCCTACGAGCAGTACTTC. Encoded protein: CASSRKGTGPYEQYF.

This chain joins TRBV5-1 and TRBJ2-2; D gene ambiguous. The CDR3 is 16 residues long. V lost 0 bases to trimming and J lost 2 bases, with 11 bases between them. CDR1 SGHRS and CDR2 YFSETQ come from the germline V gene. CDR3 loop: CASSLEPDLNTGELFF. CDR3 nucleotide sequence: TGCGCCAGCAGCTTGGAGCCTGACTTAAACACCGGGGAGCTGTTTTTT.

The rearrangement uses TRBV5-1 and TRBJ2-1; tentatively, D is TRBD2 (5 bases). V was pared by 0 bases and J by 7 bases, with 11 bases between. CDR1 and CDR2 (germline): SGHRS, YFSETQ. The length of the CDR3 is 14 residues. The CDR3 is CASSLVEGANEQFF. The CDR3 DNA sequence: TGCGCCAGCAGCTTGGTCGAGGGCGCAAATGAGCAGTTCTTC.

V and J are TRBV6-7 and TRBJ2-7; possibly TRBD1 for D (5 bases). TRBV6-7 is recorded as an ORF, its role being uncertain. The CDR3 sequence is 16 residues long. V was clipped by 2 bases and J by 1 base, with 15 bases between them. The CDR3 region is CASSYPQGFESYEQYF. CDR3 coding DNA: TGTGCCAGCAGTTACCCGCAGGGTTTTGAGTCCTACGAGCAGTACTTC.

This clone was picked up one time. The chain carries TRBV3-1 (or the pseudogene TRBV3-2) and TRBJ1-1; no clear D. The CDR3 consists of 15 residues. Per the germline V gene, CDR1 is LGHDT and CDR2 is YNNKEL (reference sequence). The germline V and J ends were trimmed by 2 bases and 10 bases, with 20 bases remaining between them. This chain's CDR3 is CASSQLPTLGSGAFF. DNA of the CDR3: TGTGCCAGCAGCCAACTCCCAACCTTGGGGAGTGGAGCTTTCTTT.

This chain joins TRBV19 and TRBJ1-5, with TRBD1 identical over 7 bases. With V trimmed by 6 bases and J by 5 bases, 4 bases remained unmatched. The CDR3 is 13 residues long. The germline V gene has CDR1 LNHDA and CDR2 SQIVND (reference sequence). CDR3 sequence reads: CASSTGDYQPQHF. As DNA, the CDR3 is TGTGCCAGTAGCACAGGGGACTATCAGCCCCAGCATTTT.

The rearrangement links TRBV5-8 to TRBJ1-1; no clear D. The V gene's germline CDR1 is SGHTS and CDR2 YDEGEE. The germline V and J ends were trimmed by 0 bases and 7 bases, with 10 bases remaining between them. This CDR3 has 13 residues. For the CDR3, the DNA is TGTGCCAGCAGCTTGGGTTGGGCAGGTGAAGCTTTCTTT. Translating it yields CASSLGWAGEAFF. Combining the CDR3 with reference TRBV5-8 and TRBJ1-1 gives the whole variable domain EAGVTQSPTHLIKTRGQQATLRCSPISGHTSVYWYQQALGLGLQFLLWYDEGEERNRGNFPPRFSGRQFPNYSSELNVNALELEDSALYLCASSLGWAGEAFFGQGTRLTVV.